This T cell receptor beta chain derives from a study of T cells expressing NK-cell markers. Across the whole study: Sequencing of TCR beta repertoires drew on sorted CD3+CD56+NKG2C+, CD3+CD56+NKG2C- and CD3+CD56-NKG2C+ T cells. One of eight sequenced donors was HCMV-seronegative; the other seven were seropositive. Overall study findings and caveats: HCMV specificity was not established for the expanded NKG2C+ T cell clones. Of the CD8+ T cells in more than five donors, about 1.0-8% belonged to dominant NKG2C+ clonotypes.

CDR1 is MNHNY and CDR2 is SVGAGI in the germline V gene (reference sequence). CDR3 size: 15 residues. Of note for this clonotype: Its antigen remains unknown.

TCRdb reanalyzed the 5' RACE reads and collapses them to one entry per CDR3 protein, without DNA. Its table records about 460,000 distinct CDR3 sequences. The sequenced sample was blood T cells: a sorted CD56 or NKG2C T cell subset, CD4+ or CD8+ T cells, or bulk PBMC T cells (not recorded which). The receptor was isolated from a woman between 50 and 59 years old in good health. The chain has TRBV6-6 and TRBJ2-2. CDR3: CASSYLRKNTGELFF.